Here is one T cell receptor beta chain with its context. Its specificity is not known. The record originates from a study of post-analysis software for immune sequencing data. Study-level findings and limits: Patients showed TRBV5-6, TRBV5-1 and TRBV20-1 among a few TRBV segments more frequent than in controls.

Trimming stripped 5 bases from V and 0 bases from J, with 14 bases between. The CDR3 extends over 16 amino acids. Germline V gene sequence: CDR1 MGHRA, CDR2 YSYEKL. Each TCR beta cDNA library carried unique molecular identifiers. TCRdb redid the calling of the PCR reads with MiXCR, one entry per CDR3 protein. This repertoire shows 350,000 to 450,000 distinct CDR3 sequences, more than 30% found once; its top ten account for less than 8%. Sample: blood. The chain is built from TRBV4-1 and TRBJ2-1; a possible D gene is TRBD2 (5 bases). The sequence derives from a girl aged 2 to 9 with multiple sclerosis. CDR3 DNA sequence: TGCGCCAGCAGCGTTCACCTGGGGAGCTCCTACAATGAGCAGTTCTTC. Its protein product is CASSVHLGSSYNEQFF.